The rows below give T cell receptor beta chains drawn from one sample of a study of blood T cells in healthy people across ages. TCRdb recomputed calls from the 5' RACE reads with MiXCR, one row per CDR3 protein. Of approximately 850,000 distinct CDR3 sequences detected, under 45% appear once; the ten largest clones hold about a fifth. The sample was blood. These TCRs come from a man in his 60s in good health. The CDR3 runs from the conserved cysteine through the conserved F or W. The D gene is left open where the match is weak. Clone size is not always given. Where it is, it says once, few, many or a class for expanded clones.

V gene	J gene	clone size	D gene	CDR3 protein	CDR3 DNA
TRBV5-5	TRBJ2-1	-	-	CASSRGGGDLSYNEQFF	TGTGCCAGCTCGCGGGGCGGGGGCGACCTCTCCTACAATGAGCAGTTCTTC
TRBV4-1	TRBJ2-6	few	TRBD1	CASRAKDRASLFAGANVLTF	TGCGCCAGCAGAGCAAAGGACAGGGCTTCTCTCTTCGCTGGGGCCAACGTCCTGACTTTC
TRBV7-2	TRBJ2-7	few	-	CASSLRRGTGYEQYF	TGTGCCAGCAGCTTACGAAGAGGTACGGGTTACGAGCAGTACTTC
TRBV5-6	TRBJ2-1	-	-	CASSFAPREQFF	TGTGCCAGCAGCTTTGCCCCTCGTGAGCAGTTCTTC
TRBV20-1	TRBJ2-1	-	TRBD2	CSATSGLYNEQFF	TGCAGTGCCACTAGCGGTCTCTACAATGAGCAGTTCTTC
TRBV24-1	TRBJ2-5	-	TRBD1	CATAWGDRDQETQYF	TGTGCCACCGCTTGGGGGGACAGGGATCAAGAGACCCAGTACTTC
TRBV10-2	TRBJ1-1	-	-	CASSPGVGRTEAFF	TGCGCCAGCAGTCCAGGGGTGGGTAGGACTGAAGCTTTCTTT
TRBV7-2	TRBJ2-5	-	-	CVSTQGRGPETQYF	TGTGTCAGCACCCAAGGAAGGGGCCCAGAGACCCAGTACTTC
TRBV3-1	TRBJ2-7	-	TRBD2	CASSHRAGGSYEQYF	TGTGCCAGCAGCCATCGTGCGGGGGGGTCCTACGAGCAGTACTTC
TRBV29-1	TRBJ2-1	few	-	CSVDGAASSYNEQFF	TGCAGCGTTGACGGGGCTGCAAGCTCCTACAATGAGCAGTTCTTC
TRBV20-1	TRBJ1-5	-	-	CSARERQGGNQPQHF	TGCAGTGCTAGAGAGCGGCAAGGGGGTAATCAGCCCCAGCATTTT
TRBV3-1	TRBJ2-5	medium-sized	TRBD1	CASSPIQGLQETQYF	TGTGCCAGCAGCCCCATACAGGGGCTCCAAGAGACCCAGTACTTC
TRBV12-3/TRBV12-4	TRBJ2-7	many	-	CASSPLAGVAYEQYF	TGTGCCAGCAGCCCCCTGGCAGGCGTAGCCTACGAGCAGTACTTC
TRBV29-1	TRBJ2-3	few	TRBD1	CSVAPGQTTDTQYF	TGCAGCGTTGCACCGGGACAGACCACAGATACGCAGTATTTT
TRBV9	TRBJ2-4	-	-	CASSLPPGEMDQYF	TGTGCCAGCAGCCTCCCTCCGGGCGAGATGGACCAGTACTTC
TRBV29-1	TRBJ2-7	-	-	CSVEQAGRTYEQYF	TGCAGCGTTGAACAGGCAGGTCGAACCTACGAGCAGTACTTC
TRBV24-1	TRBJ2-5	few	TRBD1	CATSDFGQGRETQYF	TGTGCCACCAGTGATTTTGGACAGGGACGAGAGACCCAGTACTTC